This T cell receptor (beta chain) was captured in a study of blood T cells in healthy people across ages. CDR1 and CDR2 from the germline V gene are SGHTA and FQGTGA. The CDR3 loop spans 15 amino acids. V dropped 2 bases and J dropped 5 bases, with 15 bases sitting between them. The authors isolated at least 7 million PBMCs per sample. The authors ran a second PCR of 7 to 11 cycles using a sample-barcoded 5' primer and a J-beta primer mix. TCRdb fed the 5' RACE reads into MiXCR, producing one record per CDR3 protein. The sample holds some 1.8 million distinct CDR3 sequences, about 39% seen once. The rearrangement uses TRBV7-3 and TRBJ2-5; possible D gene TRBD1, 6 bases. Material: blood. The clonotype originates from a human donor in good health. This CDR3 reads CASSLSPGVWETQYF. DNA for the CDR3: TGTGCCAGCAGCTTATCCCCAGGGGTTTGGGAGACCCAGTACTTC.